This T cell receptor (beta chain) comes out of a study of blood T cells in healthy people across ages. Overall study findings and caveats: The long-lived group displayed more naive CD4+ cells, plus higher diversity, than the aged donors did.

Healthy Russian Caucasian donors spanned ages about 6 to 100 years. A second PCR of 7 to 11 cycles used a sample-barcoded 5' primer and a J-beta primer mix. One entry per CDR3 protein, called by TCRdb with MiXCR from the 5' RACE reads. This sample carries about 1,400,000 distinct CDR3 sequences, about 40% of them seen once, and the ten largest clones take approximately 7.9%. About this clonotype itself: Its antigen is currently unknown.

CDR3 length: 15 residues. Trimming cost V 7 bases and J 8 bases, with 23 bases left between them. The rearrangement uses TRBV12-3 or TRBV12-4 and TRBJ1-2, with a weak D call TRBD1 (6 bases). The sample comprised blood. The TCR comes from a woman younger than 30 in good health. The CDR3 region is CASTTGGASTGGYTF. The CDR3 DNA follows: TGTGCCAGCACCACTGGAGGGGCCTCCACAGGGGGCTACACCTTC.